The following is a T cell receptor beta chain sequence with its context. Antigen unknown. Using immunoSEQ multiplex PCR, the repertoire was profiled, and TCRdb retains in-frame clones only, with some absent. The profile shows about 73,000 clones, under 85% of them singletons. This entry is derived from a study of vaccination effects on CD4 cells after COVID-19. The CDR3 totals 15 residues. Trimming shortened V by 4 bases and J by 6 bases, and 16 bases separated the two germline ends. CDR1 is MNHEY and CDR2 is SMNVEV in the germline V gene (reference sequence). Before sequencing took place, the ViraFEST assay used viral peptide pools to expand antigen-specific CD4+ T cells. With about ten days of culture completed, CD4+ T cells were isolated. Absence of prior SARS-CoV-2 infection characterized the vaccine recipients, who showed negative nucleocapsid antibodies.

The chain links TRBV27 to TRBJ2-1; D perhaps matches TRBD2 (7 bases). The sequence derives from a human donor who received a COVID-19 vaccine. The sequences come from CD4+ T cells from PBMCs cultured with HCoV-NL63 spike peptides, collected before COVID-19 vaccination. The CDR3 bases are TGTGCCAGCAGTTCCCGGGGGGCCTACGTCAATGAGCAGTTCTTC. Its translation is CASSSRGAYVNEQFF.